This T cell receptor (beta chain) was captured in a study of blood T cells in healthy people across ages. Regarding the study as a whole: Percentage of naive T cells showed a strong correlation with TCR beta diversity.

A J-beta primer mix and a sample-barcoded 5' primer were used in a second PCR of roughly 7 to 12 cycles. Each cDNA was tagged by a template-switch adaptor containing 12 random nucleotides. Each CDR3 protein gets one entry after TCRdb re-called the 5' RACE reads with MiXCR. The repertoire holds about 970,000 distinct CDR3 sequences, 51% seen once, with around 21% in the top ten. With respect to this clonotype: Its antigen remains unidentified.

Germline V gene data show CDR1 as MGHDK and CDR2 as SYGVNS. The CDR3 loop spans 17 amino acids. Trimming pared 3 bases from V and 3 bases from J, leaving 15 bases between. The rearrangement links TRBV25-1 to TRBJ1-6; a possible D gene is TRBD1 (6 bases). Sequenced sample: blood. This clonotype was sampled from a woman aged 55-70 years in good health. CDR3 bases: TGTGCCAGCAGTGATCTGGGGGGGGCGAACTATAATTCACCCCTCCACTTT. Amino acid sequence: CASSDLGGANYNSPLHF.